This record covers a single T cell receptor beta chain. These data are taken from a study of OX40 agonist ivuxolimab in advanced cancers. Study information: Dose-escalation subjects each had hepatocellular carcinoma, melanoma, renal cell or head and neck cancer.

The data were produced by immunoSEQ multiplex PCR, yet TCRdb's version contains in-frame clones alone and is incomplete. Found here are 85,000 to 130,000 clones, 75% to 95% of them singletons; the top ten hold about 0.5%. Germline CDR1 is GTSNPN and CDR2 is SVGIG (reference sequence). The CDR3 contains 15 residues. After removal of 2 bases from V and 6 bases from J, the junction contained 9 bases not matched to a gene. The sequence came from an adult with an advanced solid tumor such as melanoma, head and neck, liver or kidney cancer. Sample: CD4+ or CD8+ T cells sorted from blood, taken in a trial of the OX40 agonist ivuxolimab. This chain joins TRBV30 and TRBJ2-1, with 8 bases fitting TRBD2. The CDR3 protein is CAWSPASGRSNEQFF. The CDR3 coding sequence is TGTGCCTGGAGTCCAGCTAGCGGGCGATCCAATGAGCAGTTCTTC.